Following are 22 T cell receptor beta chains from one sample sequenced in a study of T cells in Graves' hyperthyroidism and ophthalmopathy. TCR beta CDR3 regions were amplified from RNA. The TCR CDR3 first-round RT-PCR relied on the HTBI primer set. TCRdb re-analysed the multiplex PCR reads in MiXCR, keeping a single row per CDR3 protein. This table has about 590,000 distinct CDR3 sequences, 15% to 18% appearing once. The material sequenced was blood. These receptors were collected from a woman aged 25 to 39 with Graves' hyperthyroidism.

This clonotype has ten or more counts. The rearrangement links TRBV20-1 to TRBJ1-2; D remains ambiguous. With 0 bases removed from V and 6 bases from J, the gap between germline ends came to 11 bases. Germline assignment: CDR1 DFQATT and CDR2 SNEGSKA (reference sequence). CDR3 size: 13 residues. The DNA of the CDR3 is TGCAGTGCTAGAGATAGCTGGCAAGATGGCTACACCTTC. Protein sequence: CSARDSWQDGYTF.

This clonotype occurred a few times. One end of the junction fails to match germline, which may point to a read error. The J gene is TRBJ2-2, the V gene TRBV7-3; 10 nucleotides match TRBD2. The CDR3 contains 21 residues. Germline assignment: CDR1 SGHTA and CDR2 FQGTGA. CDR3 in amino acids: CASSLTGTAGLAGDRPGELFF. For the CDR3, the DNA is TGTGCCAGCAGCCTAACTGGGACCGCAGGGCTAGCGGGAGATCGGCCCGGGGAGCTGTTTTTT.

This clonotype has ten or more counts. This sequence joins TRBV12-3 or TRBV12-4 and TRBJ2-1; D is perhaps TRBD2 (6 bases). This CDR3 has 16 amino acids. Trimming stripped 4 bases from V and 4 bases from J, with 17 bases between. This chain's CDR3 is CASSSQDASDYNEQFF. CDR3 DNA sequence: TGTGCCAGCAGTTCCCAAGATGCTAGCGATTACAATGAGCAGTTCTTC.

This clonotype was counted ten times or more. This chain uses TRBV11-2 with TRBJ2-5; no firm D call. CDR3 length: 15 amino acids. V was clipped by 1 base and J by 1 base, with 10 bases between them. Germline CDR1 SGHAT, CDR2 FQNNGV. CDR3 in DNA: TGTGCCAGCAGCTTAGTTTGGGGTTCCCAAGAGACCCAGTACTTC. Amino acids: CASSLVWGSQETQYF.

The gene calls are TRBV18 and TRBJ2-7; D is possibly TRBD2 (6 bases). Trimming removed 3 bases from V and 4 bases from J, with 19 bases in between. Germline V gene lookup returns CDR1 KGHSH and CDR2 LQKENI. This CDR3 has 16 amino acids. The chain's CDR3 is CASSPNTGTYPYEQYF. The DNA for the CDR3 is TGTGCCAGCTCACCTAACACCGGGACTTACCCTTACGAGCAGTACTTC.

This clonotype appeared a few times. The rearrangement links TRBV19 to TRBJ1-5, with TRBD1 as a possible D gene (5 bases). Germline V gene sequence: CDR1 LNHDA, CDR2 SQIVND (reference sequence). Between the trimmed V and J ends, which lost 4 bases and 2 bases, there was a span of 12 bases. This CDR3 spans 15 amino acids. The CDR3 sequence: CASSRLVRGNQPQHF. The CDR3 nucleotides read TGTGCCAGTAGTAGGCTTGTCAGGGGCAATCAGCCCCAGCATTTT.

In its sample, this clonotype was seen many times. Here the CDR3 DNA reads TGTGCCAGCAACGTGGGTGTCAGTAGCTACACCTTC. It yields the protein CASNVGVSSYTF. The gene calls are TRBV2 and TRBJ1-2; D gene unclear. The CDR3 consists of 12 residues. V lost 7 bases and J lost 9, with 15 bases in between. Germline V gene sequence: CDR1 SNHLY, CDR2 FYNNEI.

This clonotype was seen at least ten times. The chain has TRBV5-8 and TRBJ2-1; 12 nucleotides align to TRBD1. Looked up from germline, CDR1 is SGHTS and CDR2 is YDEGEE. There are 16 residues in the CDR3. The V gene end was trimmed by 4 bases and the J gene end by 8 bases; junction bases not matched to a gene: 10. For the CDR3, the DNA is TGTGCCAGCAGCAAAACACCGGGACAGGGGGCATATGAGCAGTTCTTC. Translating it yields CASSKTPGQGAYEQFF.

In its sample, this clonotype was seen many times. The rearrangement links TRBV12-3 or TRBV12-4 to TRBJ1-1, with D perhaps TRBD1 (6 bases). The CDR3 spans 15 residues. The ends were cut back, 2 bases at V and 0 bases at J, with 10 bases in the middle. DNA for the CDR3: TGTGCCAGCAGTTTACAGGGGCGACTGAACACTGAAGCTTTCTTT. It specifies CASSLQGRLNTEAFF.

This clonotype was seen many times. The chain employs TRBV7-9 and TRBJ2-1, with 11 nucleotides matching TRBD2. The germline CDR1 and CDR2 sequences are SEHNR and FQNEAQ (reference sequence). CDR3 length: 14 residues. J was trimmed by 8 bases and V by 5 bases; bases with no gene match: 5. CDR3 protein: CASSISGRADEQFF. CDR3 nucleotide sequence: TGTGCCAGCAGCATTAGCGGGAGGGCGGATGAGCAGTTCTTC.

This clonotype was observed a handful of times. The J gene is TRBJ2-1, the V gene TRBV20-1, with 10 positions matching TRBD1. This CDR3 is built from 15 residues. The germline V gene encodes CDR1 DFQATT and CDR2 SNEGSKA (reference sequence). V was clipped by 0 bases and J by 4 bases; unmatched bases: 3. The CDR3 sequence: CSARDRGQGYNEQFF. DNA for the CDR3: TGCAGTGCTAGAGATCGGGGACAGGGGTACAATGAGCAGTTCTTC.

This clonotype appeared many times. The gene calls are TRBV20-1 and TRBJ1-1, with TRBD1 matching 7 bases. After removal of 2 bases from V and 0 bases from J, the junction contained 9 bases not matched to a gene. CDR1 and CDR2 from the germline V gene are DFQATT and SNEGSKA (reference sequence). The CDR3 contains 16 residues. The CDR3 loop is CSARPYETGMNTEAFF. CDR3 DNA sequence: TGCAGTGCTAGACCCTACGAGACAGGGATGAACACTGAAGCTTTCTTT.

This clonotype was seen a few times. V gene TRBV19 combines with J gene TRBJ1-4, with 8 bases aligning to TRBD1. Trimming took 5 bases from V and 8 from J; bases not matched to a gene: 10. This CDR3 is built from 15 residues. Germline V lookup: CDR1 LNHDA, CDR2 SQIVND (reference sequence). In DNA form, the CDR3 reads TGTGCCAGTAGTGCACGACAGGGGAGTAGGGAAAAACTGTTTTTT. Translation: CASSARQGSREKLFF.

This clonotype was found many times. This sequence joins TRBV6-1 and TRBJ2-7; D might be TRBD2 (5 bases). Trimming left V 1 base short and J 4 bases short, with 11 bases between. From germline, CDR1 is MNHNS and CDR2 SASEGT. The CDR3 totals 14 residues. CDR3 sequence (DNA): TGTGCCAGCAGTGAAGGGACTTCAAAATACGAGCAGTACTTC. As protein: CASSEGTSKYEQYF.

A note on this clonotype: It is unclear where the CDR3 begins or ends on the DNA, so no DNA is shown, and the CDR3 is as TCRdb lists it. The CDR3: CASSFYICSASEGPIYGYTF. This rearrangement joins TRBV5-5 to TRBJ1-2. Germline V gene data show CDR1 as SGHKS and CDR2 as YYEKEE (reference sequence). The CDR3 is made up of 20 amino acids, end residues included.

The V gene is TRBV7-2, the J gene TRBJ2-2, with a possible D match to TRBD2 (5 bases). Germline V CDR1 and CDR2: SGHTA, FQGNSA. Trimming removed 0 bases from V and 4 bases from J, with 9 bases in between. The CDR3 is made up of 15 amino acids. The CDR3 nucleotides are TGTGCCAGCAGCTTAGCTCGGGGTAGCACCGGGGAGCTGTTTTTT. The encoded protein is CASSLARGSTGELFF.

This clonotype was observed many times. The chain combines TRBV7-2 with TRBJ2-1; 11 nucleotides align to TRBD2. The CDR3 runs to 15 residues. CDR1 and CDR2 (germline): SGHTA, FQGNSA. J lost 7 bases, V lost 6 bases, and 8 bases had no gene match. This chain's CDR3 is CASRPPGLAVNEQFF. DNA of the CDR3: TGTGCCAGCAGACCGCCGGGACTAGCGGTAAATGAGCAGTTCTTC. Full variable domain (remainder filled in from reference TRBV7-2 and TRBJ2-1): GAGVSQSPSNKVTEKGKDVELRCDPISGHTALYWYRQSLGQGLEFLIYFQGNSAPDKSGLPSDRFSAERTGGSVSTLTIQRTQQEDSAVYLCASRPPGLAVNEQFFGPGTRLTVL.

This clonotype has ten or more counts. The CDR3 DNA is TGTGCCAGCAGTTTATCACCCCAGTGGGACGAGCAGTACTTC. It codes for CASSLSPQWDEQYF. The chain has TRBV27 and TRBJ2-7, with D unclear. Germline CDR1 is MNHEY and CDR2 is SMNVEV (reference sequence). Trimming took off 0 bases at V and 5 bases at J, with 11 bases between the two ends. CDR3 length equals 14 residues.

This clonotype came up a few times. The genes are TRBV19 and TRBJ1-5; D might be TRBD1 (5 bases). The germline gives CDR1 LNHDA, CDR2 SQIVND (reference sequence). The V gene lost 6 bases and the J gene lost 11 bases, with 23 bases spanning the gap. This CDR3 has 15 amino acids. The DNA of the CDR3 is TGTGCCAGTAGCTCGGGACGTTATCCGGGTTGGTCCCAGCATTTT. Translating gives CASSSGRYPGWSQHF.

There are a few counts of this clonotype. This rearrangement joins TRBV2 to TRBJ2-7; 9 nucleotides match TRBD2. CDR3 length equals 14 residues. Germline CDR1 is SNHLY and CDR2 is FYNNEI. V lost 5 bases to trimming and J lost 6 bases; unmatched junction nucleotides: 8. CDR3 nucleotides: TGTGCCAGCAGTAGGACTAGCGAGGGTTTCGAGCAGTACTTC. It codes for CASSRTSEGFEQYF. Drawing the rest from reference TRBV2 and TRBJ2-7, the complete variable domain is EPEVTQTPSHQVTQMGQEVILRCVPISNHLYFYWYRQILGQKVEFLVSFYNNEISEKSEIFDDQFSVERPDGSNFTLKIRSTKLEDSAMYFCASSRTSEGFEQYFGPGTRLTVT.

This clonotype was observed at least ten times. DNA for the CDR3: TGTGCCAGCAGCTCCCGGACTAGCGGGATGTACAATGAGCAGTTCTTC. Translated: CASSSRTSGMYNEQFF. This chain joins TRBV7-9 and TRBJ2-1, with 12 bases matching TRBD2. Germline loops: CDR1 SEHNR, CDR2 FQNEAQ (reference sequence). The J segment lost 4 bases and the V segment lost 4 bases, leaving 5 bases of the junction unmatched. The CDR3 runs 16 residues.

This clonotype was detected many times. The CDR3 loop is CASSYGGTGLGYEQYF. CDR3 DNA sequence: TGTGCCAGCAGTTACGGTGGGACAGGGCTAGGGTACGAGCAGTACTTC. The rearrangement links TRBV6-1 to TRBJ2-7; 9 positions agree with TRBD1. CDR1 MNHNS and CDR2 SASEGT come from the germline V gene. J lost 4 bases, V lost 5 bases, and 12 bases had no gene match. This CDR3 has 16 amino acids.